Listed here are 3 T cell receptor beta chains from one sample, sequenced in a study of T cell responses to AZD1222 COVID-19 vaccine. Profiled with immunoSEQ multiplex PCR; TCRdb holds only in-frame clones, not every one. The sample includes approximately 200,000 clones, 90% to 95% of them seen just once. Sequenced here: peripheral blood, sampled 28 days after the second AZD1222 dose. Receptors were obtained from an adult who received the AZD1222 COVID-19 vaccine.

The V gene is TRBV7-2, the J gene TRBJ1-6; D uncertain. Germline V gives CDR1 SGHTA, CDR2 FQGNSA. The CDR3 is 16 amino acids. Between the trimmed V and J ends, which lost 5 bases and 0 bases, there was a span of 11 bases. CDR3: CASSPRVVSYNSPLHF. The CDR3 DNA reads TGTGCCAGCAGCCCTCGTGTCGTCTCCTATAATTCACCCCTCCACTTT.

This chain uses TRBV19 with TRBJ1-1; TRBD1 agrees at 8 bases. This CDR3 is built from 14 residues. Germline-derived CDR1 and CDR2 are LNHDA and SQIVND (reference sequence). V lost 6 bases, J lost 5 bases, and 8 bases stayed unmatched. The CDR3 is CASRPDRARTEAFF. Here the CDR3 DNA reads TGTGCCAGTAGACCGGACAGGGCCAGAACTGAAGCTTTCTTT.

In nucleotides, the CDR3 is TGCGCCAGCAGCCATGCACAGTTGCCCAATCAGCCCCAGCATTTT. It yields the protein CASSHAQLPNQPQHF. The chain combines TRBV4-1 with TRBJ1-5; D ambiguous. The CDR3 loop spans 15 amino acids. Germline values: CDR1 MGHRA, CDR2 YSYEKL. The V gene lost 3 bases and the J gene lost 3 bases, with 12 bases spanning the gap.